This T cell receptor (beta chain) appears in the sequencing data of a study of blood T cells in healthy people across ages. The CDR3 spans 16 residues. CDR1 and CDR2 from the germline V gene are DFQATT and SNEGSKA (reference sequence). The use of a sample-barcoded 5' primer and a J-beta primer mix characterized a second PCR of about 6 to 11 cycles. Each cDNA molecule was tagged by a template-switch adaptor with 12 random nucleotides. TCRdb reprocessed the 5' RACE reads via MiXCR and lists one record per CDR3 protein. The sample lists some 550,000 distinct CDR3 sequences, around 50% occurring once. The sequence derives from a man older than 75 in good health. The rearrangement links TRBV20-1 to TRBJ2-4; TRBD2 agrees at 14 bases. The DNA end favors TRBJ2-7, so the J call may be wrong. Sequencing used blood. The DNA of the CDR3 is TGCAGTGCTGTTACCGGGACTAGCGGGAGAGGGGACGAGCAGTACTTC. As protein: CSAVTGTSGRGDEQYF.